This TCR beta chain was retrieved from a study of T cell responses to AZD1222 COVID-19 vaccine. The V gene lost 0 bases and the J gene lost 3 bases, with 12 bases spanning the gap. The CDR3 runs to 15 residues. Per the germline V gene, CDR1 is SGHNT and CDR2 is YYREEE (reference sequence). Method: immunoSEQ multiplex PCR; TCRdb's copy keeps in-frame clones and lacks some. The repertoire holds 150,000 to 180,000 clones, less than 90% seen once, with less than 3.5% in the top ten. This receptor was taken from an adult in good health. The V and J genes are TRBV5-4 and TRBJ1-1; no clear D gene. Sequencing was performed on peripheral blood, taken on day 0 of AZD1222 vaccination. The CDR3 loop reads CASSLVAGLDTEAFF. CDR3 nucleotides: TGTGCCAGCAGCTTGGTTGCGGGGTTGGACACTGAAGCTTTCTTT.